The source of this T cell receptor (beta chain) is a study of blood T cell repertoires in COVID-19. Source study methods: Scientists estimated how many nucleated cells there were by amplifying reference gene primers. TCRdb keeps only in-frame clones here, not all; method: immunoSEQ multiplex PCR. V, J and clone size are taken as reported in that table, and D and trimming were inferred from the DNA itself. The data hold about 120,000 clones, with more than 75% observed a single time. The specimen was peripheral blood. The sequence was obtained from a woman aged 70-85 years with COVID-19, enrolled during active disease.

The DNA for the CDR3 is TGCGCCAGCAGGACGGGACAGGCAAATTCACCCCTCCACTTT. It yields the protein CASRTGQANSPLHF. The gene calls are TRBV10-2 and TRBJ1-6, with TRBD1 matching over 8 bases. Unmatched junction bases numbered 5, after V lost 6 bases and J lost 7 bases. The germline V gene has CDR1 WSHSY and CDR2 SAAADI. This CDR3 is 14 amino acids long.